Presented here are 23 T cell receptor beta chains from one specimen sequenced in a study of shared clonotypes between healthy human individuals. TCRdb keeps only in-frame clones here, not all; method: immunoSEQ multiplex PCR. The table shows roughly 2.6 million clones, with around nine tenths occurring only once. Sequenced sample: naive CD4+ T cells sorted from blood. Documented subset: CD45RA+ positively selected. These receptors were collected from a man aged 18 to 35 in good health.

The count of this clone is one. The V and J genes are TRBV5-6 and TRBJ2-7; 8 bases agree with TRBD1. This CDR3 comprises 16 residues. Trimming at V came to 0 bases and at J to 7 bases, leaving 12 bases not matched to a gene. The germline V gene encodes CDR1 SGHDT and CDR2 YYEEEE. The CDR3 nucleotides read TGTGCCAGCAGCTTGGTGTCGCCAGGGGGCAGGGAGGAGCAGTACTTC. It codes for CASSLVSPGGREEQYF.

The rearrangement uses TRBV6-5 and TRBJ1-4; possibly TRBD1 for D (5 bases). With 5 bases removed from V and 4 bases from J, the gap between germline ends came to 8 bases. The CDR3 is 13 residues long. The germline gives CDR1 MNHEY, CDR2 SVGAGI. The CDR3 DNA reads TGTGCCAGCAGTGAGACAGTTAATGAAAAACTGTTTTTT. It encodes CASSETVNEKLFF.

The chain links TRBV5-1 to TRBJ2-1; TRBD2 is a possible D gene (5 bases). V was shortened by 5 bases and J by 5 bases, with 17 bases between the two germline ends. Per the germline V gene, CDR1 is SGHRS and CDR2 is YFSETQ. The CDR3 is 15 amino acids. The DNA of the CDR3 is TGCGCCAGCAGGGATGGGTCGAGGGTGCACAATGAGCAGTTCTTC. This sequence encodes CASRDGSRVHNEQFF.

This clone was recorded only once. Compared with germline, one end of the junction differs, possibly owing to a read error. The chain uses TRBV2 and TRBJ1-1; unclear D gene. The germline CDR1 and CDR2 sequences are SNHLY and FYNNEI. The CDR3 contains 12 residues. CDR3 nucleotide sequence: TGTGCCAGCACCGAAGACACTGCCCGATTTTCCTTT. Translated: CASTEDTARFSF.

This clone was detected a few times. J is TRBJ1-1 and V is TRBV19; 8 bases align to TRBD1. Germline CDR1 LNHDA, CDR2 SQIVND (reference sequence). V was clipped by 8 bases and J by 1 base; unmatched bases: 6. The CDR3 has 14 residues. In DNA form, the CDR3 reads TGTGCCAGTGGCCTGACAGGGGCGAACACTGAAGCTTTCTTT. Amino acids: CASGLTGANTEAFF.

In the case of this clone: Other DNA sequences in the same sample also yield this CDR3. J is TRBJ2-7 and V is TRBV5-6; 9 nucleotides agree with TRBD1. This CDR3 comprises 15 residues. CDR1 is SGHDT and CDR2 is YYEEEE in the germline V gene. Trimming cost V 3 bases and J 1 base; bases outside gene matches: 5. Here the CDR3 reads CASSWGQGFSYEQYF. In DNA form, the CDR3 reads TGTGCCAGCAGCTGGGGACAGGGATTTTCCTACGAGCAGTACTTC. Using reference TRBV5-6 and TRBJ2-7 for the parts outside the CDR3, the full variable domain is DAGVTQSPTHLIKTRGQQVTLRCSPKSGHDTVSWYQQALGQGPQFIFQYYEEEERQRGNFPDRFSGHQFPNYSSELNVNALLLGDSALYLCASSWGQGFSYEQYFGPGTRLTVT.

Of note for this clone: Other DNA sequences from this sample encode an identical CDR3 as well. V usage is TRBV5-1 and J usage is TRBJ2-3; 7 bases align to TRBD2. Germline CDR1 and CDR2: SGHRS and YFSETQ. The CDR3 extends over 15 amino acids. V lost 0 bases and J lost 4; bases outside the gene matches: 5. The CDR3 here is CASSLARGVADTQYF. The CDR3 DNA sequence: TGCGCCAGCAGCTTGGCCCGGGGGGTGGCAGATACGCAGTATTTT.

The V call is TRBV29-1, the J call TRBJ2-3, with a tentative D call TRBD2 (5 bases). Germline CDR1 and CDR2: SQVTM and ANQGSEA. The CDR3 covers 14 residues. V lost 6 bases and J lost 0, with 13 bases in between. CDR3 protein: CSVVGRGSTDTQYF. The CDR3 bases are TGCAGCGTAGTTGGACGAGGGAGCACAGATACGCAGTATTTT.

This chain links TRBV9 with TRBJ1-2; TRBD1 is a possible D gene (5 bases). Germline V gene lookup returns CDR1 SGDLS and CDR2 YYNGEE. The CDR3 is 18 residues long. V was cut by 4 bases and J by 7 bases, with 29 bases left in between. The CDR3 DNA is TGTGCCAGCAGCCCCCACGGGGGACCCGACGTTCCGGCCGCTGGCTACACCTTC. Protein product: CASSPHGGPDVPAAGYTF.

The chain combines TRBV7-2 with TRBJ2-1; D gene uncertain. Germline loops: CDR1 SGHTA, CDR2 FQGNSA. Trimming took 2 bases from V and 2 from J, leaving 10 bases between them. This CDR3 spans 15 amino acids. As DNA, the CDR3 is TGTGCCAGCAGCTTAAGGGCAGCCACCTACAATGAGCAGTTCTTC. Translating it yields CASSLRAATYNEQFF.

V usage is TRBV6-1 and J usage is TRBJ1-6; TRBD1 agrees at 9 bases. Germline V gene data show CDR1 as MNHNS and CDR2 as SASEGT. Unmatched junction bases numbered 8, after V lost 7 bases and J lost 7 bases. This CDR3 has 15 residues. CDR3 loop: CASKTWTGDNSPLHF. DNA for the CDR3: TGTGCCAGCAAAACGTGGACAGGGGACAATTCACCCCTCCACTTT.

The V and J genes are TRBV11-2 and TRBJ1-1; 10 nucleotides line up with TRBD1. Looked up from germline, CDR1 is SGHAT and CDR2 is FQNNGV. The CDR3 is 16 residues long. V shed 1 base and J 2 bases; nucleotides not matched to a gene: 4. The CDR3 spells CASSLGDRGGNTEAFF. For the CDR3, the DNA is TGTGCCAGCAGCTTAGGGGACAGGGGCGGTAACACTGAAGCTTTCTTT.

With regard to this clone: The identical CDR3 is also encoded by other nucleotide sequences in the sample. This chain connects TRBV10-3 to TRBJ1-1; D gene ambiguous. Deletions cut 2 bases from V and 1 base from J, with 5 bases between. Germline CDR1 is ENHRY and CDR2 is SYGVKD. The CDR3 extends over 13 amino acids. CDR3 protein: CAISERGNTEAFF. The DNA of the CDR3 is TGTGCCATCAGTGAGCGGGGGAACACTGAAGCTTTCTTT.

The chain carries TRBV7-8 and TRBJ2-7; D remains ambiguous. The CDR3 sequence is 13 residues long. The germline gives CDR1 SGHVS, CDR2 FQNEAQ. V lost 2 bases, J lost 3 bases, and 8 bases lay in between. The CDR3 reads CASSLSGHYEQYF. The CDR3 DNA reads as TGTGCCAGCAGCTTAAGTGGCCACTACGAGCAGTACTTC.

For this clone: A read error may account for a junction end that differs from germline. The chain employs TRBV11-2 and TRBJ2-1, with no clear D. There are 12 residues in the CDR3. The germline V gene encodes CDR1 SGHAT and CDR2 FQNNGV. The CDR3 nucleotides read TGTGCCAGCAGCTCTGAAGGAGACCGAGAGGTCTTC. Residues: CASSSEGDREVF.

CDR3 protein: CASSEAPGPMNTEAFF. CDR3 nucleotides: TGTGCCAGCAGTGAAGCGCCGGGGCCCATGAACACTGAAGCTTTCTTT. V usage is TRBV2 and J usage is TRBJ1-1; tentatively, D is TRBD1 (5 bases). Germline assignment: CDR1 SNHLY and CDR2 FYNNEI. The CDR3 is 16 residues long. V gave up 0 bases and J gave up 0 bases, with 11 bases separating them.

The CDR3 DNA is TGTGCCAGCAGCCAAGACCCCAATGAAAAACTGTTTTTT. Encoded protein: CASSQDPNEKLFF. The chain is built from TRBV14 and TRBJ1-4; no reliable D call. This CDR3 has 13 amino acids. Trimming took 0 bases from V and 5 from J, leaving 4 bases between them. Germline-derived CDR1 and CDR2 are SGHDN and FVKESK.

The chain links TRBV19 to TRBJ1-5; 11 nucleotides match TRBD1. Germline V lookup: CDR1 LNHDA, CDR2 SQIVND (reference sequence). V lost 9 bases, J lost 7 bases, and 17 bases stayed unmatched. CDR3 size: 17 residues. Written as DNA, the CDR3 is TGTGCCAGCGGGGGACAGGGGGATCTCGTTGTGATGCAGCCCCAGCATTTT. Amino acid sequence: CASGGQGDLVVMQPQHF.

This chain uses TRBV30 with TRBJ2-1; 12 bases are a match to TRBD2. Germline V gives CDR1 GTSNPN, CDR2 SVGIG (reference sequence). The V gene end was trimmed by 1 base and the J gene end by 8 bases; junction bases not matched to a gene: 3. The CDR3 is 14 residues long. CDR3 nucleotides: TGTGCCTGGAGTGGGACTAGCGGGAAGGATGAGCAGTTCTTC. Its translation is CAWSGTSGKDEQFF.

The gene calls are TRBV7-8 and TRBJ2-3; 8 nucleotides agree with TRBD2. The V segment lost 5 bases and the J segment 6 bases; nucleotides outside the gene matches: 10. This CDR3 has 15 amino acids. Germline lookup yields CDR1 SGHVS and CDR2 FQNEAQ. The CDR3 loop reads CASSPAGAGEDTQYF. For the CDR3, the DNA is TGTGCCAGCAGCCCCGCCGGAGCGGGGGAGGATACGCAGTATTTT.

This chain joins TRBV6-6 and TRBJ1-4, with D hard to call. CDR3 length equals 13 residues. From germline, CDR1 is MNHNY and CDR2 SVGAGI (reference sequence). V was cut by 7 bases and J by 8 bases, with 14 bases left in between. The CDR3 DNA follows: TGTGCCAGCAACCTCGGTGGTCGGGAAAAACTGTTTTTT. This sequence encodes CASNLGGREKLFF.

The rearrangement links TRBV19 to TRBJ2-2, with 8 bases aligning to TRBD1. V trimming: 6 bases; J trimming: 3 bases; junction bases outside the gene matches: 12. Germline loops: CDR1 LNHDA, CDR2 SQIVND (reference sequence). The CDR3 contains 17 residues. DNA for the CDR3: TGTGCCAGTAGCGGGACAGGCCGTAGTGCTGACACCGGGGAGCTGTTTTTT. It translates to CASSGTGRSADTGELFF.

This chain connects TRBV30 to TRBJ2-2; 7 bases agree with TRBD1. Germline V gene data show CDR1 as GTSNPN and CDR2 as SVGIG (reference sequence). Losses at the gene ends were 5 bases for V and 3 bases for J; bases not matched to a gene: 6. This CDR3 spans 14 amino acids. CDR3 protein: CAWARDSYTGELFF. In DNA form, the CDR3 reads TGTGCCTGGGCTAGGGACAGTTACACCGGGGAGCTGTTTTTT.